A selection of T cell receptor beta chains follows, all from one sample in a study of siplizumab effects on memory and regulatory T cells. Using immunoSEQ multiplex PCR, the repertoire was profiled, and TCRdb retains in-frame clones only, with some absent. The sample has tens of thousands of clones, over 65% seen once. The specimen sequenced was memory CD4+ T cells sorted from blood. The receptors stem from a human donor in good health. Both conserved end residues are part of each CDR3. A D gene is named only where the DNA matches it firmly. Expanded clones get a size class; other rows say once, few or many, or leave the size out.

TGTGCCAGCAGCCCCCTAGCCTCTGGGGCCAACGTCCTGACTTTC CASSPLASGANVLTF NA TRBV9 NA TRBJ2-6
TGCGCCAGCAGCTTGGGGACAGGGGGCACCGGGGAGCTGTTTTTT CASSLGTGGTGELFF TRBD1 TRBV5-1 NA TRBJ2-2
TGTGCCAGCAGCTTAAGGTTAGGGGAAAAACTGTTTTTT CASSLRLGEKLFF NA TRBV7-9 NA TRBJ1-4
TGCGCCAGCAGCCTGGGGGAAGAGACCCAGTACTTC CASSLGEETQYF NA TRBV5-1 NA TRBJ2-5
TGTGCCAGCTCACAAAGGGACGGAGATTCACCCCTCCACTTT CASSQRDGDSPLHF NA TRBV18 NA TRBJ1-6
TGCGCCAGCAGCTTGGGTGAGGGCGATAGCAATCAGCCCCAGCATTTT CASSLGEGDSNQPQHF NA TRBV5-1 NA TRBJ1-5
TGTGCCAGCAGCCAGCGGGCAGCGGGATCGGGCGAGCAGTACTTC CASSQRAAGSGEQYF TRBD2 TRBV7-3 NA TRBJ2-7
TGTGCCTGGAGTCGGGGTTTTGACGCCCGACTCACCTTC CAWSRGFDARLTF NA TRBV30 NA TRBJ1-2
TGTGCCAGCAGCCAAGGACAGTTCTATGGCTACACCTTC CASSQGQFYGYTF NA TRBV5-6 NA TRBJ1-2
TGTGCCACCAGCAGAGAGGGGCTAGCGGTAGAGACCCAGTACTTC CATSREGLAVETQYF TRBD2 TRBV15 NA TRBJ2-5
TGTGCCAGCAGCTTAGGTGCGGGAGGTGCGAACGAGCAGTACTTC CASSLGAGGANEQYF TRBD2 TRBV7-3 NA TRBJ2-7
TGTGCCTGGAGAACAGGTCCAACGGGGACTGAAGCTTTCTTT CAWRTGPTGTEAFF NA TRBV30 few TRBJ1-1
TGTGCCAGCAGTGAGAGCACTGAAGCTTTCTTT CASSESTEAFF NA TRBV6-1 NA TRBJ1-1
TGTGCCAGCAGCAAAGAACAGGGGAGGGGCTACACCTTC CASSKEQGRGYTF NA TRBV21-1 NA TRBJ1-2
TGTGCCAGCAGCTTAGACGGAAACTCTGGAAACACCATATATTTT CASSLDGNSGNTIYF NA TRBV13 once TRBJ1-3
TGCAGCGTTGAATATGGGCCCCAGGAAGCTTTCTTT CSVEYGPQEAFF NA TRBV29-1 NA TRBJ1-1
TGTGCCAGCAGTGCCCACTCTGGGGCCAACGTCCTGACTTTC CASSAHSGANVLTF NA TRBV2 NA TRBJ2-6
TGTGCCAGCAGCTTGCGGGGCACCTACGAGCAGTACTTC CASSLRGTYEQYF NA TRBV5-6 NA TRBJ2-7
TGTGCCAGTAGCCACCGGAGGGCAGCGCGCTACGAGCAGTACTTC CASSHRRAARYEQYF NA TRBV19 once TRBJ2-7
TGCAGTGCTAGAGACTACAATGAGCAGTTCTTC CSARDYNEQFF NA TRBV20-1 NA TRBJ2-1
TGTGCCAGCAGTTTTTGGCGGTCGAACACCGGGGAGCTGTTTTTT CASSFWRSNTGELFF NA TRBV28 NA TRBJ2-2
TGCAGCGTTGAAGATCGGAACAGCTATGGCTACACCTTC CSVEDRNSYGYTF NA TRBV29-1 NA TRBJ1-2
TGTGCCAGTAGTGTCCAGAAACGAGGTGAAGCTTTCTTT CASSVQKRGEAFF NA TRBV19 NA TRBJ1-1
TGTGCCAGCAGCCCTGGACAGGGGGTGGGCAAGACCCAGTACTTC CASSPGQGVGKTQYF TRBD1 TRBV11-2 NA TRBJ2-5
TGTGCCAGTAGTATAGGGGACATAAATAATTCACCCCTCCACTTT CASSIGDINNSPLHF NA TRBV19 NA TRBJ1-6
TGTGCCAGCAGGTATGGAGGCAATCAGCCCCAGCATTTT CASRYGGNQPQHF NA TRBV2 few TRBJ1-5
TGTGCCAGCTCACCACCGGGGGACTACGAGCAGTACTTC CASSPPGDYEQYF NA TRBV18 NA TRBJ2-7
TGTGCCAGCAGTTCCGGACGGATCTCTGGGGCCAACGTCCTGACTTTC CASSSGRISGANVLTF NA TRBV6-5 NA TRBJ2-6
TGTGCCATCTCAACGGGAAACTATGGCTACACCTTC CAISTGNYGYTF NA TRBV10-3 NA TRBJ1-2
TGTGCCTGGATGGGGCAGAACACTGAAGCTTTCTTT CAWMGQNTEAFF NA TRBV30 NA TRBJ1-1
TGTGCCAGCAGCTCAAGCGGGAGTGGGGCCCTCAATGAGCAGTTCTTC CASSSSGSGALNEQFF TRBD2 TRBV7-3 NA TRBJ2-1
TGTGCCAGCAGCCGGGACTCCGGAAAAAGCAATCAGCCCCAGCATTTT CASSRDSGKSNQPQHF NA TRBV2 NA TRBJ1-5
TGTGCCAGCAGTTATGACTGGAGCTCCTACGAGCAGTACTTC CASSYDWSSYEQYF NA TRBV6-5 NA TRBJ2-7